These 17 T cell receptor beta chains share one sample of origin, sequenced in a study of blood T cell repertoires in COVID-19. Libraries were prepared by immunoSEQ multiplex PCR; TCRdb keeps only in-frame clonotypes and omits some of them. The sample consists of around 70,000 clones, about 90% of them appearing once. Sequences were obtained from peripheral blood. Every receptor here comes from an elderly woman with active or convalescent COVID-19.

This clone was seen a single time. The chain is built from TRBV19 and TRBJ2-7; a possible D gene is TRBD2 (7 bases). This CDR3 region has 17 residues. V was trimmed by 3 bases and J by 1 base, leaving 19 bases between them. From germline, CDR1 is LNHDA and CDR2 SQIVND (reference sequence). This CDR3 reads CASSMRTARGLSYEQYF. CDR3 DNA sequence: TGTGCCAGTAGTATGAGGACTGCGCGGGGGCTATCCTACGAGCAGTACTTC.

Only a few counts were recorded for this clone. This chain connects TRBV24-1 to TRBJ2-1; maybe TRBD2 (6 bases). This CDR3 has 15 residues. V shed 3 bases and J shed 0 bases, with 8 bases lying between them. Germline assignment: CDR1 KGHDR and CDR2 SFDVKD. The CDR3 here is CATSDRGTSYNEQFF. The CDR3 DNA sequence: TGTGCCACCAGTGATCGGGGGACCTCCTACAATGAGCAGTTCTTC.

The chain links TRBV5-1 to TRBJ2-7; 10 bases fit TRBD1. Trimming cost V 4 bases and J 2 bases; bases outside gene matches: 3. The CDR3 length is 14 residues. Germline V CDR1 and CDR2: SGHRS, YFSETQ. This CDR3 reads CASSRTGGAYEQYF. The CDR3 region has the DNA TGCGCCAGCAGCAGGACAGGGGGGGCCTACGAGCAGTACTTC.

V is TRBV3-1 (or the pseudogene TRBV3-2) and J is TRBJ1-1; TRBD1 matches 12 bases. CDR3 length: 14 amino acids. Germline V gene lookup returns CDR1 LGHDT and CDR2 YNNKEL (reference sequence). The J segment lost 10 bases and the V segment lost 5 bases, leaving 8 bases of the junction unmatched. The CDR3 coding sequence is TGTGCCAGCAGCGACGAGGGGACAGGGGGCGCAGCTTTCTTT. Translating gives CASSDEGTGGAAFF.

CDR3 nucleotides: TGTGCCAGCAGTTCCCCAGGGACCTACGAGCAGTACTTC. This translates into CASSSPGTYEQYF. V usage is TRBV6-5 and J usage is TRBJ2-7; weak D call: TRBD1 (5 bases). V gave up 4 bases and J gave up 2 bases, with 9 bases separating them. This CDR3 spans 13 amino acids. The germline gives CDR1 MNHEY, CDR2 SVGAGI.

This clone was detected only once. This chain joins TRBV7-2 and TRBJ1-1; TRBD1 is a possible D gene (6 bases). CDR3 size: 13 residues. Germline loops: CDR1 SGHTA, CDR2 FQGNSA. V was trimmed by 4 bases and J by 1 base, leaving 7 bases between them. The CDR3 protein is CASSWTENTEAFF. Written as DNA, the CDR3 is TGTGCCAGCAGCTGGACAGAGAACACTGAAGCTTTCTTT.

The gene calls are TRBV6-5 and TRBJ1-1; TRBD1 aligns across 9 bases. The CDR3 has 14 amino acids. Trimming removed 5 bases from V and 6 bases from J; junction bases left unmatched: 7. The germline V gene has CDR1 MNHEY and CDR2 SVGAGI. The CDR3 sequence: CASSHRDRVAEAFF. Here the CDR3 DNA reads TGTGCCAGCAGTCACCGGGACAGGGTAGCTGAAGCTTTCTTT.

This clone was recorded a few times. The rearrangement joins TRBV5-6 to TRBJ1-2; 10 bases align to TRBD1. Looked up from germline, CDR1 is SGHDT and CDR2 is YYEEEE. The CDR3 has 14 amino acids. The J segment lost 8 bases and the V segment lost 0 bases, leaving 4 bases of the junction unmatched. DNA for the CDR3: TGTGCCAGCAGCTTGGGACAGGGGGCGTCAGGCTACACCTTC. Translated: CASSLGQGASGYTF. The full variable domain, rest sourced from reference TRBV5-6 and TRBJ1-2, is DAGVTQSPTHLIKTRGQQVTLRCSPKSGHDTVSWYQQALGQGPQFIFQYYEEEERQRGNFPDRFSGHQFPNYSSELNVNALLLGDSALYLCASSLGQGASGYTFGSGTRLTVV.

In DNA form, the CDR3 reads TGTGCCAGCAGCCAAGACCTGGCAGGGCATGGCTACACCTTC. It translates to CASSQDLAGHGYTF. This chain uses TRBV14 with TRBJ1-2; D may be TRBD1 (5 bases). The ends were cut back, 0 bases at V and 6 bases at J, with 11 bases in the middle. The CDR3 totals 14 residues. The V gene's germline CDR1 is SGHDN and CDR2 FVKESK.

This clone has only a few counts. This chain connects TRBV5-1 to TRBJ1-6, with a weak D call TRBD1 (5 bases). Looked up from germline, CDR1 is SGHRS and CDR2 is YFSETQ. Deletions cut 5 bases from V and 5 bases from J, with 11 bases between. The CDR3 consists of 14 residues. DNA for the CDR3: TGCGCCAGCAGGGCGACAGAAGATAATTCACCCCTCCACTTT. Residues: CASRATEDNSPLHF.

The J gene is TRBJ2-2, the V gene TRBV12-3 or TRBV12-4; D is unresolved. The CDR3 covers 12 residues. Trimming took off 3 bases at V and 5 bases at J, with 4 bases between the two ends. CDR3 nucleotide sequence: TGTGCCAGCAGTTTTAGAACCGGGGAGCTGTTTTTT. Protein sequence: CASSFRTGELFF.

The chain uses TRBV2 and TRBJ2-3, with D possibly TRBD2 on 6 matching bases. Deletions cut 3 bases from V and 1 base from J, with 11 bases between. The germline gives CDR1 SNHLY, CDR2 FYNNEI. This CDR3 comprises 15 residues. The CDR3 coding sequence is TGTGCCAGCAGTGAGCGGGATTTGGGCACAGATACGCAGTATTTT. Encoded protein: CASSERDLGTDTQYF.

Here the CDR3 reads CASSLGQAQNTGELFF. In nucleotides, the CDR3 is TGTGCCAGCAGCTTGGGACAGGCTCAAAACACCGGGGAGCTGTTTTTT. The rearrangement joins TRBV5-4 to TRBJ2-2; weak D call: TRBD1 (6 bases). CDR3 length: 16 residues. Trimming removed 0 bases at V and 2 bases at J, with 11 bases between. CDR1 and CDR2 from the germline V gene are SGHNT and YYREEE (reference sequence). Filled out from reference TRBV5-4 and TRBJ2-2, the complete variable domain reads ETGVTQSPTHLIKTRGQQVTLRCSSQSGHNTVSWYQQALGQGPQFIFQYYREEENGRGNFPPRFSGLQFPNYSSELNVNALELDDSALYLCASSLGQAQNTGELFFGEGSRLTVL.

The chain is built from TRBV19 and TRBJ2-7; 12 bases align to TRBD2. The germline gives CDR1 LNHDA, CDR2 SQIVND (reference sequence). The CDR3 is 17 amino acids. The ends lost 5 bases at V and 3 bases at J; junction bases unmatched: 11. CDR3 nucleotides: TGTGCCAGTAGTTCCCCTAGCGGGGGGGCCCTGGGCTACGAGCAGTACTTC. Amino acids: CASSSPSGGALGYEQYF.

This clone was recorded a few times. This chain joins TRBV5-6 and TRBJ2-4; D perhaps matches TRBD2 (6 bases). CDR1 and CDR2 (germline): SGHDT, YYEEEE. V shed 2 bases and J shed 8 bases, with 11 bases lying between them. The CDR3 has 13 residues. The CDR3 DNA reads as TGTGCCAGCAGCTTTTCGTCGGGGGACATTCAGTACTTC. Its protein is CASSFSSGDIQYF.

This clone has just one count. CDR3 in amino acids: CASSAGTQGAPGYGYTF. The CDR3 DNA reads as TGTGCCAGCAGTGCAGGGACACAGGGGGCGCCGGGCTATGGCTACACCTTC. The chain recombines TRBV6-1 with TRBJ1-2; 9 bases map to TRBD1. V lost 4 bases to trimming and J lost 4 bases; unmatched junction nucleotides: 13. The CDR3 has 17 amino acids. Germline V gene sequence: CDR1 MNHNS, CDR2 SASEGT.

In DNA form, the CDR3 reads TGTGCCAGCAGTAAACTGACAGGGGACTATGGCTACACCTTC. Translating gives CASSKLTGDYGYTF. This rearrangement joins TRBV6-5 to TRBJ1-2; 8 bases agree with TRBD1. There are 14 residues in the CDR3. With V trimmed by 5 bases and J by 3 bases, 5 bases remained unmatched. Germline lookup yields CDR1 MNHEY and CDR2 SVGAGI.